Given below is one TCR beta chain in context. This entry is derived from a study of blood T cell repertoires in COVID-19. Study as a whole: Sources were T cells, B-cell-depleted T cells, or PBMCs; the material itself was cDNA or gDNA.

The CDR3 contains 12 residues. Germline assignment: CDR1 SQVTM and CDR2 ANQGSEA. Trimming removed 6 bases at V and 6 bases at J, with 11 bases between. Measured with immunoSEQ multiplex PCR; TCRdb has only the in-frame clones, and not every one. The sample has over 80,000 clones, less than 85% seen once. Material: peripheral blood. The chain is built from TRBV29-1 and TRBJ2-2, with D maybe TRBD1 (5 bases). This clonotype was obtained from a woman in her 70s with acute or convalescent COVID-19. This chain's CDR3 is CSVGLGAGELFF. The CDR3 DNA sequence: TGCAGCGTGGGTCTAGGGGCCGGGGAGCTGTTTTTT.